The 18 T cell receptor beta chains in this list originate from one sample, sequenced in a study of PD-L1 blockade in urothelial cancer. Time point defined: peripheral blood 6 weeks after treatment start. Generated by immunoSEQ multiplex PCR, the TCRdb table keeps only in-frame clones and is missing some. Of more than 95,000 clones in the sample, approximately 85% were seen once. The material was PBMCs, obtained around atezolizumab (anti-PD-L1) treatment. The receptor source for this set is a man aged 45-60 years with urothelial cancer.

The chain couples TRBV29-1 to TRBJ1-3, with TRBD1 matching over 8 bases. Germline loops: CDR1 SQVTM, CDR2 ANQGSEA. The CDR3 consists of 12 residues. The CDR3 loop is CSYRGTRNTIYF. The CDR3 DNA sequence: TGCAGTTACAGGGGGACTAGAAACACCATATATTTT.

The chain has TRBV4-1 and TRBJ1-6, with D possibly being TRBD1 (6 bases). The CDR3 is 14 amino acids. Trimming pared 3 bases from V and 10 bases from J, leaving 13 bases between. Per germline, CDR1 MGHRA and CDR2 YSYEKL. In DNA form, the CDR3 reads TGCGCCAGCAGCCAGGGACATAGGGGGTCACCCCTCCACTTT. Translation: CASSQGHRGSPLHF.

This chain links TRBV27 with TRBJ2-7; 7 nucleotides line up with TRBD2. The V and J ends lost 8 bases and 0 bases, in that order; junction bases with no gene match: 10. Germline V gene sequence: CDR1 MNHEY, CDR2 SMNVEV (reference sequence). The CDR3 length is 15 residues. This CDR3 is CASGSGTISSYEQYF. The CDR3 DNA reads TGTGCCAGCGGTTCCGGGACTATCAGCTCCTACGAGCAGTACTTC.

The V gene is TRBV5-5, the J gene TRBJ1-6; D is perhaps TRBD1 (5 bases). Trimming removed 2 bases at V and 7 bases at J, with 10 bases between. Looked up from germline, CDR1 is SGHKS and CDR2 is YYEKEE (reference sequence). The CDR3 extends over 14 amino acids. Here the CDR3 DNA reads TGTGCCAGCAGCTTTCAGGGTAGCAATTCACCCCTCCACTTT. It translates to CASSFQGSNSPLHF.

V is TRBV4-2 and J is TRBJ2-1; perhaps TRBD2 as D (6 bases). Germline V lookup: CDR1 LGHNA, CDR2 YNFKEQ. This CDR3 is built from 15 residues. Trimming removed 2 bases at V and 6 bases at J, with 14 bases between. The CDR3 bases are TGTGCCAGCAGCCAACATCCTAGCGTAGGCAATGAGCAGTTCTTC. Residues: CASSQHPSVGNEQFF.

The rearrangement joins TRBV9 to TRBJ1-2; D perhaps matches TRBD1 (5 bases). V was trimmed by 3 bases and J by 7 bases, leaving 22 bases between them. Germline V lookup: CDR1 SGDLS, CDR2 YYNGEE. The CDR3 spans 16 residues. The CDR3 spells CASSATSGPSQGGYTF. CDR3 coding DNA: TGTGCCAGCAGCGCCACCTCCGGGCCGAGTCAGGGTGGCTACACCTTC.

This clone was detected a few times. This rearrangement joins TRBV27 to TRBJ2-7; 7 bases are a match to TRBD1. The J segment lost 2 bases and the V segment lost 5 bases, leaving 9 bases of the junction unmatched. CDR3 length: 15 amino acids. The germline V gene has CDR1 MNHEY and CDR2 SMNVEV (reference sequence). The CDR3 region is CASSLELGTAYEQYF. CDR3 nucleotides: TGTGCCAGCAGTCTCGAACTTGGGACAGCCTACGAGCAGTACTTC.

The chain has TRBV7-9 and TRBJ1-6, with TRBD1 as a possible D gene (5 bases). Trimming left V 4 bases short and J 10 bases short, with 11 bases between. The CDR3 totals 13 residues. CDR1 and CDR2 (germline): SEHNR, FQNEAQ (reference sequence). The chain's CDR3 is CASSSTVGSPLHF. The CDR3 DNA sequence: TGTGCCAGCAGCTCGACAGTGGGCTCACCCCTCCACTTT. Using reference TRBV7-9 and TRBJ1-6 for the parts outside the CDR3, the full variable domain is DTGVSQNPRHKITKRGQNVTFRCDPISEHNRLYWYRQTLGQGPEFLTYFQNEAQLEKSRLLSDRFSAERPKGSFSTLEIQRTEQGDSAMYLCASSSTVGSPLHFGNGTRLTVT.

This sequence joins TRBV7-2 and TRBJ1-5; D call uncertain. The CDR3 loop spans 14 amino acids. V was clipped by 2 bases and J by 6 bases, with 11 bases between them. Germline CDR1 SGHTA, CDR2 FQGNSA. The chain's CDR3 is CASSLPGNGQPQHF. In DNA, the CDR3 is TGTGCCAGCAGCTTACCCGGGAACGGTCAGCCCCAGCATTTT. The complete variable domain, with remaining parts taken from reference TRBV7-2 and TRBJ1-5, reads GAGVSQSPSNKVTEKGKDVELRCDPISGHTALYWYRQSLGQGLEFLIYFQGNSAPDKSGLPSDRFSAERTGGSVSTLTIQRTQQEDSAVYLCASSLPGNGQPQHFGDGTRLSIL.

This clone appeared once. The chain has TRBV9 and TRBJ2-2; perhaps TRBD2 as D (5 bases). The CDR3 extends over 16 amino acids. The germline gives CDR1 SGDLS, CDR2 YYNGEE. Trimming shortened V by 3 bases and J by 2 bases, and 14 bases separated the two germline ends. CDR3 protein: CASSGRGSSNTGELFF. The CDR3 DNA reads as TGTGCCAGCAGCGGCCGGGGATCCAGCAACACCGGGGAGCTGTTTTTT.

Here the CDR3 reads CASSPMPRSYNEQFF. In nucleotides, the CDR3 is TGCGCCAGCAGCCCCATGCCGCGCTCCTACAATGAGCAGTTCTTC. The rearrangement joins TRBV4-1 to TRBJ2-1; D unresolved. The CDR3 has 15 residues. Germline values: CDR1 MGHRA, CDR2 YSYEKL. Between the trimmed V and J ends, which lost 4 bases and 0 bases, there was a span of 10 bases.

The J gene is TRBJ2-5, the V gene TRBV5-4; TRBD2 matches at 8 bases. V shed 2 bases, J shed 4 bases, and the junction held 4 bases outside the gene matches. The CDR3 loop spans 14 amino acids. CDR1 SGHNT and CDR2 YYREEE come from the germline V gene (reference sequence). The DNA of the CDR3 is TGTGCCAGCAGCTTAGGGACTAGTCCAGAGACCCAGTACTTC. This sequence encodes CASSLGTSPETQYF.

The chain is built from TRBV18 and TRBJ1-1, with TRBD1 identical over 7 bases. With V trimmed by 3 bases and J by 4 bases, 8 bases remained unmatched. The CDR3 runs to 15 residues. Germline lookup yields CDR1 KGHSH and CDR2 LQKENI. The CDR3 region is CASSPGQAEGTEAFF. CDR3 DNA: TGTGCCAGCTCACCCGGACAGGCCGAAGGCACTGAAGCTTTCTTT.

The chain joins TRBV30 to TRBJ2-7, with TRBD1 matching 7 bases. The CDR3 length is 13 residues. Germline V gene sequence: CDR1 GTSNPN, CDR2 SVGIG (reference sequence). The V segment lost 6 bases and the J segment 1 base; nucleotides outside the gene matches: 6. As DNA, the CDR3 is TGTGCCTGCGACAGGGCACGATCCTACGAGCAGTACTTC. As protein: CACDRARSYEQYF.

The CDR3 loop reads CASRPRASPGEKLFF. CDR3 in DNA: TGTGCCAGCAGGCCTCGAGCATCGCCAGGGGAAAAACTGTTTTTT. The rearrangement links TRBV6-5 to TRBJ1-4; TRBD1 is a possible D gene (5 bases). The CDR3 has 15 amino acids. The germline gives CDR1 MNHEY, CDR2 SVGAGI. Trimming removed 6 bases at V and 8 bases at J, with 19 bases between.

The V gene is TRBV7-3, the J gene TRBJ1-4; 7 bases are shared with TRBD1. This CDR3 region has 18 residues. CDR1 and CDR2 (germline): SGHTA, FQGTGA. After removal of 5 bases from V and 6 bases from J, the junction contained 18 bases not matched to a gene. CDR3: CASSPEAALGRGDEKLFF. For the CDR3, the DNA is TGTGCCAGCAGCCCAGAGGCGGCCTTGGGCAGGGGGGATGAAAAACTGTTTTTT.

The chain joins TRBV18 to TRBJ1-1; D possibly corresponds to TRBD1 (5 bases). Trimming shortened V by 2 bases and J by 8 bases, and 15 bases separated the two germline ends. The CDR3 totals 14 residues. Germline CDR1 KGHSH, CDR2 LQKENI. In nucleotides, the CDR3 is TGTGCCAGCTCACCAACCCGGGGGTCCGCCGAAGCTTTCTTT. This codes for CASSPTRGSAEAFF.

The rearrangement uses TRBV5-1 and TRBJ2-7; 7 positions agree with TRBD1. Germline loops: CDR1 SGHRS, CDR2 YFSETQ. The CDR3 covers 15 residues. V shed 0 bases, J shed 3 bases, and the junction held 6 bases outside the gene matches. The DNA of the CDR3 is TGCGCCAGCAGCTTGGGTACAGGGGCGATCTACGAGCAGTACTTC. This encodes CASSLGTGAIYEQYF.